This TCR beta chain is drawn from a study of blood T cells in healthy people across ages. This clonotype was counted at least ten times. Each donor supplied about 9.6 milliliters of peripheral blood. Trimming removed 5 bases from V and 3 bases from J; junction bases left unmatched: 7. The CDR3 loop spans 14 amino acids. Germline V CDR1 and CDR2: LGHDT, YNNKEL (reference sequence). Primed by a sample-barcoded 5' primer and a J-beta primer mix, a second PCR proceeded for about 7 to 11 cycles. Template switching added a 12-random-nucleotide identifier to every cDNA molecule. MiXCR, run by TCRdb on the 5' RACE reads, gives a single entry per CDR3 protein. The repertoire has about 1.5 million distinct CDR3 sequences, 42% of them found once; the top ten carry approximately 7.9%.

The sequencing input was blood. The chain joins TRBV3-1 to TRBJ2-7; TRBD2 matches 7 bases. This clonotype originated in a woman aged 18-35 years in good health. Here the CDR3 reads CASSVSGTYYEQYF. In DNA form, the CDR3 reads TGTGCCAGCAGCGTAAGCGGGACCTACTACGAGCAGTACTTC.